This paragraph reports one T cell receptor beta chain. The data originate from a study of T-cell reconstitution after alpha-beta-depleted transplantation in children. The CDR3 contains 15 residues. From germline, CDR1 is KGHSH and CDR2 LQKENI. V was pared by 6 bases and J by 8 bases, with 10 bases of the junction left unmatched. Unique molecular identifiers were incorporated during preparation of the TCRbeta library. TCRdb re-analysed the PCR reads in MiXCR, keeping a single row per CDR3 protein. The table lists some 500,000 distinct CDR3 sequences, 30% to 35% of them singletons. The origin of this receptor is a human donor who donated a stem cell graft to a child with aplastic anemia. The sequencing used PBMCs from the stem cell graft donor, collected from the stem cell graft. The gene calls are TRBV18 and TRBJ2-1, with TRBD2 matching 10 bases. Here the CDR3 DNA reads TGTGCCAGCTCCTCCCTAGCGGGAGATCGCGATGAGCAGTTCTTC. It translates to CASSSLAGDRDEQFF. The whole variable domain, remainder taken from reference TRBV18 and TRBJ2-1, is NAGVMQNPRHLVRRRGQEARLRCSPMKGHSHVYWYRQLPEEGLKFMVYLQKENIIDESGMPKERFSAEFPKEGPSILRIQQVVRGDSAAYFCASSSLAGDRDEQFFGPGTRLTVL.